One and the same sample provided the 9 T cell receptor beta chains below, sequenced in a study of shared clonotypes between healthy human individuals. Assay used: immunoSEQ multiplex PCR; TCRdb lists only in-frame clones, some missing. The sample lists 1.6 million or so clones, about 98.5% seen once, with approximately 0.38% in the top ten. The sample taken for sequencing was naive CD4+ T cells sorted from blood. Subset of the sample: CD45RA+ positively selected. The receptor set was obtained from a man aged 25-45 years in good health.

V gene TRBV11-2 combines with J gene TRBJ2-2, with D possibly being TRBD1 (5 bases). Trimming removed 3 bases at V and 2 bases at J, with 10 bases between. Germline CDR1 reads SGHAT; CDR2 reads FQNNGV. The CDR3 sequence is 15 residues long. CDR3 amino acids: CASSFRQLNTGELFF. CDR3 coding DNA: TGTGCCAGCAGCTTTAGACAGCTCAACACCGGGGAGCTGTTTTTT.

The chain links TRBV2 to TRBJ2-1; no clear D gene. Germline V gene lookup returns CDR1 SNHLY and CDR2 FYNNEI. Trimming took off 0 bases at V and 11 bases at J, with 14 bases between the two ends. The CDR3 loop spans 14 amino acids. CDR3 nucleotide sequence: TGTGCCAGCAGTGAAGCGCTTCGGCCCAGCCAGCAGTTCTTC. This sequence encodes CASSEALRPSQQFF.

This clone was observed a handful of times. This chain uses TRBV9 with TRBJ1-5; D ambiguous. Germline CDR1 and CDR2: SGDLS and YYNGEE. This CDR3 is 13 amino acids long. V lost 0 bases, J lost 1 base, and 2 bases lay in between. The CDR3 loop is CASSVESNQPQHF. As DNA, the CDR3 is TGTGCCAGCAGCGTAGAGAGCAATCAGCCCCAGCATTTT.

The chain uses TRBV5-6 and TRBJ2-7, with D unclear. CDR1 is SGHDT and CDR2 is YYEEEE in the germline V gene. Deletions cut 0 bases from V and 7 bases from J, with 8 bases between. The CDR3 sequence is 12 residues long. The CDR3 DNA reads TGTGCCAGCAGCTTGGACCTCGGGGAGCAGTACTTC. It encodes CASSLDLGEQYF.

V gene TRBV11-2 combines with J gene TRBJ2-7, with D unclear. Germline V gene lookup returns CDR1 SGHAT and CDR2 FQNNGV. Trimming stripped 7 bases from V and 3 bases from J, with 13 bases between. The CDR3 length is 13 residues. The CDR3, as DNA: TGTGCCAGCATTCCGACGGGCGGCTACGAGCAGTACTTC. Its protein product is CASIPTGGYEQYF.

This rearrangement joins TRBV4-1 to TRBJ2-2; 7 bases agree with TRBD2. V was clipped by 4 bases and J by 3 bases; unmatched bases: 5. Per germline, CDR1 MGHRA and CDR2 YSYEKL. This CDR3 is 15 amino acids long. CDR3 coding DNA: TGCGCCAGCAGCCCTAGGGACTATGACACCGGGGAGCTGTTTTTT. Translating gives CASSPRDYDTGELFF.

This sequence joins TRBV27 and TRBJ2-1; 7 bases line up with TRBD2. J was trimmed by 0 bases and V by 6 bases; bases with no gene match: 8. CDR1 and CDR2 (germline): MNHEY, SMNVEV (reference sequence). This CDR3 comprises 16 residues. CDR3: CASRASGLYSYNEQFF. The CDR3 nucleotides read TGTGCCAGCAGGGCTAGCGGATTATACTCCTACAATGAGCAGTTCTTC.

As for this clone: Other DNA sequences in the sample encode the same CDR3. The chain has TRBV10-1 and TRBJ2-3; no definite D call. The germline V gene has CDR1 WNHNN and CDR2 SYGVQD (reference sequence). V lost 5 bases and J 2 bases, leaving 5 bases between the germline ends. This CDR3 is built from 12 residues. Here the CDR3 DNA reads TGCGCCAGCAGTCCCAACACAGATACGCAGTATTTT. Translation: CASSPNTDTQYF.

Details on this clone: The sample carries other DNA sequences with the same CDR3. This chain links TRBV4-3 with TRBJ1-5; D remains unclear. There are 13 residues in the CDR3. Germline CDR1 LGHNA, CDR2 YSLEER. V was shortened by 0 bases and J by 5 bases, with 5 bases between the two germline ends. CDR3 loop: CASSQDPDQPQHF. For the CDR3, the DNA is TGCGCCAGCAGCCAAGATCCTGATCAGCCCCAGCATTTT.